The 14 T cell receptor beta chains in this list originate from one sample, sequenced in a study of human T cells and chemical hapten exposure. Time point here: patch test 1, 2 weeks after DPC sensitization. Treatment described: therapeutic diphenylcyclopropenone sensitization with weekly scalp DPC. One entry per CDR3 protein results from TCRdb running MiXCR on the RACE reads. This repertoire shows around 120,000 distinct CDR3 sequences, roughly an eighth found once; its top ten account for less than 0.95%. The input for sequencing was whole blood, taken in connection with sensitization to the hapten diphenylcyclopropenone (DPC). Receptor source: a man aged 18 to 30 with alopecia areata. Some clones in this sample may be carry-over from other donors' samples.

V is TRBV28 and J is TRBJ1-1, with D possibly TRBD1 on 5 matching bases. Trimming left V 3 bases short and J 8 bases short, with 10 bases between. CDR1 is MDHEN and CDR2 is SYDVKM in the germline V gene. The CDR3 runs to 12 residues. CDR3 sequence: CASSFSDREAFF. CDR3 in DNA: TGTGCCAGCAGTTTTTCCGACAGAGAAGCTTTCTTT.

The chain carries TRBV4-1 and TRBJ2-5, with D maybe TRBD2 (6 bases). V was pared by 0 bases and J by 0 bases, with 8 bases between. The CDR3 extends over 15 amino acids. Germline V gives CDR1 MGHRA, CDR2 YSYEKL. The CDR3 nucleotides read TGCGCCAGCAGCCAAGAACGGGGGAACCAAGAGACCCAGTACTTC. Its translation: CASSQERGNQETQYF.

The rearrangement joins TRBV15 to TRBJ2-3, with D possibly being TRBD1 or TRBD2 (5 bases each). Trimming pared 3 bases from V and 6 bases from J, leaving 16 bases between. Germline CDR1 LNHNV, CDR2 YYDKDF (reference sequence). This CDR3 has 15 residues. For the CDR3, the DNA is TGTGCCACCAGCAGCCGATGGGGGTCCACGGATACGCAGTATTTT. Its protein product is CATSSRWGSTDTQYF. Looking up the rest from reference TRBV15 and TRBJ2-3 gives the full variable domain: DAMVIQNPRYQVTQFGKPVTLSCSQTLNHNVMYWYQQKSSQAPKLLFHYYDKDFNNEADTPDNFQSRRPNTSFCFLDIRSPGLGDTAMYLCATSSRWGSTDTQYFGPGTRLTVL.

The V call is TRBV12-3 or TRBV12-4, the J call TRBJ1-2; no reliable D call. The CDR3 is 13 amino acids. Trimming removed 1 base from V and 4 bases from J, with 7 bases in between. As DNA, the CDR3 is TGTGCCAGCAGTTTAGGACGCCTCTATGGCTACACCTTC. It translates to CASSLGRLYGYTF.

This clonotype was counted between two and nine times. The J gene is TRBJ1-2, the V gene TRBV4-3, with TRBD1 as a possible D gene (5 bases). The V end was cut by 4 bases, the J end by 4 bases, with 13 bases between. This CDR3 is built from 14 residues. Germline assignment: CDR1 LGHNA and CDR2 YSLEER. CDR3: CASSPFGGTYGYTF. CDR3 nucleotides: TGCGCCAGCAGCCCTTTTGGGGGTACCTATGGCTACACCTTC.

This clonotype was counted only a few times. This chain uses TRBV5-4 with TRBJ2-1, with 8 bases aligning to TRBD1. Trimming at V came to 5 bases and at J to 9 bases, leaving 10 bases not matched to a gene. In germline, CDR1 is SGHNT, CDR2 YYREEE (reference sequence). CDR3 length: 14 residues. CDR3 region: CASRPDRGDVEQFF. The CDR3 nucleotides are TGTGCCAGCAGACCCGACAGGGGTGATGTTGAGCAGTTCTTC.

The sample holds a few counts of this clonotype. CDR3 in amino acids: CASSLRDRAQYF. The CDR3 region has the DNA TGTGCCAGCAGCTTGCGGGACAGAGCGCAGTACTTC. The rearrangement links TRBV5-6 to TRBJ2-7; TRBD1 agrees at 7 bases. The germline V gene has CDR1 SGHDT and CDR2 YYEEEE. The CDR3 is 12 residues long. The junction had 4 bases not matched to a gene; V was cut back by 1 base and J by 9 bases. The entire variable domain, with the rest obtained from reference TRBV5-6 and TRBJ2-7, is as follows: DAGVTQSPTHLIKTRGQQVTLRCSPKSGHDTVSWYQQALGQGPQFIFQYYEEEERQRGNFPDRFSGHQFPNYSSELNVNALLLGDSALYLCASSLRDRAQYFGPGTRLTVT.

This clonotype was counted at least ten times. The rearrangement uses TRBV7-2 and TRBJ2-5; no clear D gene. V lost 3 bases and J lost 2, with 7 bases in between. The germline V gene encodes CDR1 SGHTA and CDR2 FQGNSA. The CDR3 consists of 13 residues. The CDR3 reads CASSFGQQETQYF. DNA for the CDR3: TGTGCCAGCAGCTTTGGGCAGCAAGAGACCCAGTACTTC. The full variable domain, its missing parts supplied by reference TRBV7-2 and TRBJ2-5, is GAGVSQSPSNKVTEKGKDVELRCDPISGHTALYWYRQSLGQGLEFLIYFQGNSAPDKSGLPSDRFSAERTGGSVSTLTIQRTQQEDSAVYLCASSFGQQETQYFGPGTRLLVL.

V usage is TRBV12-5 and J usage is TRBJ2-1, with TRBD1 identical over 8 bases. The V gene end was trimmed by 4 bases and the J gene end by 7 bases; junction bases not matched to a gene: 12. Germline V gene sequence: CDR1 LGHNT, CDR2 FRNRAP. This CDR3 is built from 16 residues. CDR3 nucleotides: TGTGCTAGTGGTTCTGTCGTCGGACAGGGTCCTAATGAGCAGTTCTTC. Translated, it gives CASGSVVGQGPNEQFF.

This clonotype was detected many times. The CDR3 region has the DNA TGTGCCAGCAGCTTGAACCAGGGGAACACTGAAGCTTTCTTT. As protein: CASSLNQGNTEAFF. The V gene is TRBV5-5, the J gene TRBJ1-1; D possibly corresponds to TRBD1 (5 bases). From germline, CDR1 is SGHKS and CDR2 YYEKEE (reference sequence). Trimming cost V 1 base and J 1 base, with 8 bases left between them. There are 14 residues in the CDR3.

This clonotype was recorded a few times. The DNA for the CDR3 is TGTGCCAGCAGTTACGAAGCGGGGGGACCCTACGAGCAGTACTTC. Its protein is CASSYEAGGPYEQYF. The genes are TRBV6-2 or TRBV6-3 and TRBJ2-7; 9 nucleotides agree with TRBD2. V lost 2 bases to trimming and J lost 2 bases; unmatched junction nucleotides: 4. The CDR3 is 15 amino acids. Germline V gene lookup returns CDR1 MNHEY and CDR2 SVGEGT.

This clonotype was detected once. The CDR3 is CSVVLGLPTDTQYF. CDR3 DNA sequence: TGCAGCGTTGTGCTGGGACTACCCACAGATACGCAGTATTTT. The chain is built from TRBV29-1 and TRBJ2-3; 7 bases match TRBD2. The CDR3 has 14 residues. Germline loops: CDR1 SQVTM, CDR2 ANQGSEA. The J segment lost 2 bases and the V segment lost 4 bases, leaving 6 bases of the junction unmatched.

V is TRBV5-4 and J is TRBJ1-2; TRBD1 matches at 7 bases. CDR3 length equals 14 residues. The V segment lost 0 bases and the J segment 8 bases; nucleotides outside the gene matches: 7. CDR1 is SGHNT, CDR2 YYREEE, per germline (reference sequence). The DNA of the CDR3 is TGTGCCAGCAGCTTGGGACAGGGAGTCAAGGGCTACACCTTC. This translates into CASSLGQGVKGYTF.

This clonotype was observed at least ten times. V usage is TRBV20-1 and J usage is TRBJ2-3; 11 nucleotides agree with TRBD2. Germline lookup yields CDR1 DFQATT and CDR2 SNEGSKA (reference sequence). This CDR3 has 14 amino acids. The V segment lost 4 bases and the J segment 5 bases; nucleotides outside the gene matches: 5. CDR3 amino acids: CSATTSGARDTQYF. DNA for the CDR3: TGCAGTGCTACGACTAGCGGGGCGAGAGATACGCAGTATTTT.